The clone carrying this TCR beta chain was recorded only once. The target antigen is unknown. This record comes from a study of a mutant IDH1 vaccine in newly diagnosed glioma. Germline V lookup: CDR1 SEHNR, CDR2 FQNEAQ (reference sequence). The V gene lost 1 base and the J gene lost 8 bases, with 3 bases spanning the gap. The CDR3 covers 11 residues. Measured with immunoSEQ multiplex PCR; TCRdb has only the in-frame clones, and not every one. The table has fewer than 70,000 clones, about 88% seen once. Described time point: week 35, safety follow-up. Each dose delivered 300 ug of mutant IDH1 20-mer peptide subcutaneously with imiquimod.

V is TRBV7-9 and J is TRBJ2-1, with no clear D. The sample in question was PBMCs, obtained from a glioma patient whose treatment included an IDH1 peptide vaccine. This clonotype was obtained from a man aged 25-40 years with glioma. The CDR3 bases are TGTGCCAGCAGCTTAGTTGATGAGCAGTTCTTC. Its translation is CASSLVDEQFF.